The clone carrying this T cell receptor beta chain counts as medium-sized. Its antigen is currently unknown. This entry is derived from a study of CD8+ T cells in alopecia areata. The wider study: Disease severity was quantified as SALT score of affected scalp area.

The ends were cut back, 3 bases at V and 8 bases at J, with 13 bases in the middle. This CDR3 region has 13 residues. Germline CDR1 WSHSY, CDR2 SAAADI. Regarding the study as a whole: In blood and scalp, many expanded lesional clones persisted during tofacitinib.

Treatment indicated: oral pan-JAK inhibitor, 5-10 mg twice daily. Investigators isolated RNA and reverse transcribed it into cDNA to act as the sequencing template. Profiled with immunoSEQ multiplex PCR; TCRdb holds only in-frame clones, not every one. The repertoire consists of 85,000 to 110,000 clones, with 85% to 90% occurring once and the leading ten covering 8.5% to 14%. The clonotype was recovered from a human donor with alopecia areata. The chain links TRBV10-2 to TRBJ1-1; possible D gene TRBD1, 5 bases. Sequencing used CD8+ T cells sorted from blood, obtained between weeks 30 and 35, from a patient treated with tofacitinib. The DNA for the CDR3 is TGCGCCAGCAGTGATGAAAGGGGAACCGAAGCTTTCTTT. Amino acid sequence: CASSDERGTEAFF.